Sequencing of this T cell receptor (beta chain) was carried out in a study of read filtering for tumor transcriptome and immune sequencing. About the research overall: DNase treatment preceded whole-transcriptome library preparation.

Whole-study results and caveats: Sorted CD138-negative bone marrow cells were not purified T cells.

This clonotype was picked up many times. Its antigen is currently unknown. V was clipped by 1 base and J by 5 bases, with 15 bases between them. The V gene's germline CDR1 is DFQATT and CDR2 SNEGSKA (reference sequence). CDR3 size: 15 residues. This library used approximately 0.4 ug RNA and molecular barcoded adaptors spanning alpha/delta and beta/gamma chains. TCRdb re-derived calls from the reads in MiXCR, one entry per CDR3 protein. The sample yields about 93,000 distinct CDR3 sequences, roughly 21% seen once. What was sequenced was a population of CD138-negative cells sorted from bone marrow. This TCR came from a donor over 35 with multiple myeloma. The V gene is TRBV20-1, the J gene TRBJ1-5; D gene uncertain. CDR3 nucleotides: TGCAGTGCTAGAGCCCGTAGCATTGGCGATCAGCCCCAGCATTTT. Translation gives CSARARSIGDQPQHF.